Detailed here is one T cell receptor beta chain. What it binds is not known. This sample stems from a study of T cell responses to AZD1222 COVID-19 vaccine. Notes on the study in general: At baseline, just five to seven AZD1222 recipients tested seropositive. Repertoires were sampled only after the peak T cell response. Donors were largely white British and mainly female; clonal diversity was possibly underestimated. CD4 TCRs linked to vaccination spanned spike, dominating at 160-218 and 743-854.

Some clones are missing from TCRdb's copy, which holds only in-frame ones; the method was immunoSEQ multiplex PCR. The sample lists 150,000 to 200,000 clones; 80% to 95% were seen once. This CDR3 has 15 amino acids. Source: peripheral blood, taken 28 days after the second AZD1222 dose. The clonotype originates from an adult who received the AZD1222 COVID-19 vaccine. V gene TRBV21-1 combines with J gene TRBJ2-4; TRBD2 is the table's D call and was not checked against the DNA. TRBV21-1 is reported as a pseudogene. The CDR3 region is CASSKDGYFRDIQYF. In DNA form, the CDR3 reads TGTGCCAGCAGCAAAGACGGGTATTTCCGCGACATTCAGTACTTC.